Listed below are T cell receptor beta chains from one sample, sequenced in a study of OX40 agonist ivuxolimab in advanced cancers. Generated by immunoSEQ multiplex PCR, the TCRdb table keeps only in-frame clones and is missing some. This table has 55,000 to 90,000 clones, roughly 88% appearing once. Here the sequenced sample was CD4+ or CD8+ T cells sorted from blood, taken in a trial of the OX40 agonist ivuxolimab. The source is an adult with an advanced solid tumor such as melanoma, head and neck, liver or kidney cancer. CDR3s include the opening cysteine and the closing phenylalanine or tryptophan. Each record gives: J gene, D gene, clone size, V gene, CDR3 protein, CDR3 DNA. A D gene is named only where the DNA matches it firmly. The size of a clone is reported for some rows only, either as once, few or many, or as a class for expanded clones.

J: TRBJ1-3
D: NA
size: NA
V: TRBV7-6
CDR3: CASSLLSGNTIYF
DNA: TGTGCCAGCAGCTTACTATCTGGAAACACCATATATTTT

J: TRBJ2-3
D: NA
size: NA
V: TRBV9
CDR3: CASSVDSGSTDTQYF
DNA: TGTGCCAGCAGCGTAGACAGCGGGAGCACAGATACGCAGTATTTT

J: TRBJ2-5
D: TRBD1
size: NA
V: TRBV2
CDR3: CASKGGPQETQYF
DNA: TGTGCCAGCAAAGGGGGCCCTCAAGAGACCCAGTACTTC

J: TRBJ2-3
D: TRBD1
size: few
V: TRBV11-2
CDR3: CASSPGQGSDTQYF
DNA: TGTGCCAGCAGCCCAGGACAGGGCTCAGATACGCAGTATTTT

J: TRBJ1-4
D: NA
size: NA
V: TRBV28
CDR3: CASSLGWDEKLFF
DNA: TGTGCCAGCAGTCTGGGCTGGGATGAAAAACTGTTTTTT

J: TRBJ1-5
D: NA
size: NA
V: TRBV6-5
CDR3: CASSYKQGKGQPQHF
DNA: TGTGCCAGCAGTTACAAGCAGGGGAAGGGGCAGCCCCAGCATTTT

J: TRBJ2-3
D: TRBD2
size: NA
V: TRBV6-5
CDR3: CASSYSGSGGTDTQYF
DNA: TGTGCCAGCAGTTACTCGGGAAGCGGGGGCACAGATACGCAGTATTTT

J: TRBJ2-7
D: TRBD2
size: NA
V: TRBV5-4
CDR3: CASSLDPGGYEQYF
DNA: TGTGCCAGCAGCTTGGATCCGGGGGGATACGAGCAGTACTTC

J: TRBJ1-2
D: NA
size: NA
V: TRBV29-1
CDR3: CSVADGYTF
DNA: TGCAGCGTTGCTGATGGCTACACCTTC

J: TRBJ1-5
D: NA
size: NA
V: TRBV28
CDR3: CASSWDGFNQPQHF
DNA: TGTGCCAGCAGTTGGGACGGCTTCAATCAGCCCCAGCATTTT

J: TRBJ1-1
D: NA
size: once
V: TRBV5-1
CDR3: CASSLGTANTEAFF
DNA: TGCGCCAGCAGCCTGGGGACCGCGAACACTGAAGCTTTCTTT

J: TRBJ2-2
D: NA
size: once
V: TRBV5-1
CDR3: CASSSGQLAGELFF
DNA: TGCGCCAGCAGCTCGGGCCAGCTGGCCGGGGAGCTGTTTTTT

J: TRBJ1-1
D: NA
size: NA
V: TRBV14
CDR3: CASSQELWLEAFF
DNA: TGTGCCAGCAGCCAAGAATTATGGTTAGAAGCTTTCTTT

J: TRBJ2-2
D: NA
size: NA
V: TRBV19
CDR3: CASSMWGLGGVSRSNTGELFF
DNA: TGTGCCAGTAGTATGTGGGGGTTGGGGGGCGTATCCCGTTCGAACACCGGGGAGCTGTTTTTT

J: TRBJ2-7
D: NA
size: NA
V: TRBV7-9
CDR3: CASSHEQGLSYEQYF
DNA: TGTGCCAGCAGTCATGAACAGGGTCTCTCCTACGAGCAGTACTTC

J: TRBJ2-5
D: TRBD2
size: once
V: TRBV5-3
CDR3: CARSRILTPSGSQETQYF
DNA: TGTGCCAGAAGCAGGATCCTCACCCCTAGCGGGAGTCAAGAGACCCAGTACTTC

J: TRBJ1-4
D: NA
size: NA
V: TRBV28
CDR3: CASSLRGEKLFF
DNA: TGTGCCAGCAGCCTCAGGGGTGAAAAACTGTTTTTT

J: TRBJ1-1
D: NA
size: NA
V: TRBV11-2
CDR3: CARGVRRDLLEAFF
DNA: TGTGCCAGGGGGGTCCGGAGAGACCTTCTTGAAGCTTTCTTT

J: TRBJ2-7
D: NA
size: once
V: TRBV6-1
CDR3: CASNRQVSGSAEQYF
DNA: TGTGCCAGCAACAGACAGGTTTCGGGGTCCGCCGAGCAGTACTTC

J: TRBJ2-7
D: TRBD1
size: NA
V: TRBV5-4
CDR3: CASSLRGRGGADEQYF
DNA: TGTGCCAGCAGCTTGAGGGGGCGAGGGGGCGCGGACGAGCAGTACTTC

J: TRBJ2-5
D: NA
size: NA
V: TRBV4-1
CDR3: CASSQGALRGGGRDQYF
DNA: TGCGCCAGCAGCCAAGGCGCTCTAAGGGGGGGCGGGAGAGACCAGTACTTC

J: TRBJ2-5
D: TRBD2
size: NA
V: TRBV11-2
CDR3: CASSPEEAGLGETQYF
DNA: TGTGCCAGCAGCCCCGAAGAAGCGGGACTTGGGGAGACCCAGTACTTC

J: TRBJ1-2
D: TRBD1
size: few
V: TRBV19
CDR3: CASSILGDRGDGYTF
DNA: TGTGCCAGTAGTATCCTCGGGGACAGGGGTGATGGCTACACCTTC

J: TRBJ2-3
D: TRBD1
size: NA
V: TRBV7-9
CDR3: CASSLVGQGPDTQYF
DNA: TGTGCCAGCAGCTTAGTGGGACAGGGCCCAGATACGCAGTATTTT

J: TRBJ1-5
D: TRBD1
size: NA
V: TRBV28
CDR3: CASSRSGGVQPQHF
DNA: TGTGCCAGCAGCAGATCAGGGGGGGTTCAGCCCCAGCATTTT

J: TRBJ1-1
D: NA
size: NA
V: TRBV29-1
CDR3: CSIHRLYTEAFF
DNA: TGCAGCATTCACCGCCTGTACACTGAAGCTTTCTTT

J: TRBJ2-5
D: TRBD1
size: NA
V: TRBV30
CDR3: CAWSWWDRLRETQYF
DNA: TGTGCCTGGAGCTGGTGGGACAGGCTGCGAGAGACCCAGTACTTC

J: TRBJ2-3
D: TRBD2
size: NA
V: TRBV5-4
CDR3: CASRSGTSGTTDTQYF
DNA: TGTGCCAGCAGGTCCGGGACTAGCGGAACCACAGATACGCAGTATTTT

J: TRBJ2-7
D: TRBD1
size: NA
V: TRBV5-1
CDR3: CASTRSSGGLQYF
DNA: TGCGCCAGCACCCGTTCCTCAGGGGGCTTGCAGTACTTC

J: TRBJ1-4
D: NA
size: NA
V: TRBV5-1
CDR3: CASSLSSGGGNEKLFF
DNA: TGCGCCAGCAGCTTGTCGTCAGGAGGGGGTAATGAAAAACTGTTTTTT

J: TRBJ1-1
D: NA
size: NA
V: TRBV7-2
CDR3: CASSLSWDNEAFF
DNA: TGTGCCAGCAGCTTAAGTTGGGACAATGAAGCTTTCTTT

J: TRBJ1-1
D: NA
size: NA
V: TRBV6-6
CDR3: CASSYEYGYGTEAFF
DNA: TGTGCCAGCAGTTACGAATACGGGTATGGCACTGAAGCTTTCTTT

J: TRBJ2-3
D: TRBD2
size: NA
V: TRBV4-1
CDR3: CASSRGLAGSLDTQYF
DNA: TGCGCCAGCAGCAGGGGACTAGCGGGATCTTTGGATACGCAGTATTTT

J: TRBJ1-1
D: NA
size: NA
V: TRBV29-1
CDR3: CSVLTGEAFF
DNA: TGCAGCGTTTTAACGGGCGAAGCTTTCTTT

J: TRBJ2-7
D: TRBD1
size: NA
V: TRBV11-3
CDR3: CASSSGQGYEQYF
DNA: TGTGCCAGCAGCTCAGGACAGGGCTACGAGCAGTACTTC

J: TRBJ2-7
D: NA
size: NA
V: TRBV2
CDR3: CASSEEPRGGYEQYF
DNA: TGTGCCAGCAGTGAAGAGCCCAGGGGAGGGTACGAGCAGTACTTC

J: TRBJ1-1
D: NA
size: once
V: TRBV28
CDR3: CASSPHRGMNTEAFF
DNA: TGTGCCAGCAGTCCCCATAGAGGCATGAACACTGAAGCTTTCTTT

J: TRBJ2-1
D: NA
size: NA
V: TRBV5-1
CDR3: CASSLSGFSYNEQFF
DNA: TGCGCCAGCAGCTTATCGGGGTTCTCCTACAATGAGCAGTTCTTC

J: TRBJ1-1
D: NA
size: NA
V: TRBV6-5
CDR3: CASRRRDMQEAFF
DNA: TGTGCCAGCAGACGCCGGGACATGCAAGAAGCTTTCTTT

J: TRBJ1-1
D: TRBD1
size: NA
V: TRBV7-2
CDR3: CASSLRDREAFF
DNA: TGTGCCAGCAGTTTACGGGACAGAGAAGCTTTCTTT

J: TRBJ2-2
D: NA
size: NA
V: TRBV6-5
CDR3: CASSYRDGVSTGELFF
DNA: TGTGCCAGCAGTTACCGTGACGGGGTGAGCACCGGGGAGCTGTTTTTT

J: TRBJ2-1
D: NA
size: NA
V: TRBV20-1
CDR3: CSGAGRLEQFF
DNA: TGCAGTGGTGCAGGCCGACTTGAGCAGTTCTTC

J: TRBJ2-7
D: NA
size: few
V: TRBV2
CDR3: CASSPGYEQYF
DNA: TGTGCCAGCAGTCCGGGGTACGAGCAGTACTTC

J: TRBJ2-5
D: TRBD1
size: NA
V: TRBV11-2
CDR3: CASSLVTGGVETQYF
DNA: TGTGCCAGCAGCTTAGTTACAGGGGGCGTAGAGACCCAGTACTTC

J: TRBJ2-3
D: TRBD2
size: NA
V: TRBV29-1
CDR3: CSGQLAGERTDTQYF
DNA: TGCAGCGGGCAACTAGCGGGGGAACGCACAGATACGCAGTATTTT

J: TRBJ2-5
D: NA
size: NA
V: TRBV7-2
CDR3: CASSPQETQYF
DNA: TGTGCCAGCAGCCCCCAAGAGACCCAGTACTTC

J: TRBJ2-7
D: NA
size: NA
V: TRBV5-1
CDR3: CASRSGYEQYF
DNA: TGCGCCAGCAGGTCGGGATACGAGCAGTACTTC